The 4 T cell receptor beta chains below come from one sample, sequenced in a study of identical twins. MiXCR was run by TCRdb on the 5' RACE reads, yielding one entry per CDR3 protein. The table records about 250,000 distinct CDR3 sequences, approximately 8.3% of them present only once. Another study also made use of these data, one on yellow fever vaccine responses in identical twins.

The sequenced material came from CD8+ T cells sorted from blood. These TCRs come from a woman aged 18-30 years in good health.

This clonotype was found a few times. In DNA, the CDR3 is TGCGCCAGCAGCTTGTTGGCGGACTCCACAGATACGCAGTATTTT. This translates into CASSLLADSTDTQYF. The chain couples TRBV5-1 to TRBJ2-3; maybe TRBD2 (5 bases). V lost 1 base and J 2 bases, leaving 11 bases between the germline ends. The CDR3 length is 15 residues. Germline V gene data show CDR1 as SGHRS and CDR2 as YFSETQ.

The CDR3 bases are TGCGCCAGCAGCCAAGACCCAGCGGGAGGGGCAGATACGCAGTATTTT. As protein: CASSQDPAGGADTQYF. J is TRBJ2-3 and V is TRBV4-3; 10 bases align to TRBD2. With V trimmed by 0 bases and J by 4 bases, 4 bases remained unmatched. In germline, CDR1 is LGHNA, CDR2 YSLEER. The length of the CDR3 is 16 residues.

This clonotype has just a few counts. The chain is built from TRBV7-9 and TRBJ2-7, with 7 bases fitting TRBD2. Germline V gene sequence: CDR1 SEHNR, CDR2 FQNEAQ (reference sequence). The CDR3 length is 13 residues. V dropped 5 bases and J dropped 1; count of bases not matched to a gene: 2. CDR3 sequence (DNA): TGTGCCAGCAGCGGGGGACTATCCTACGAGCAGTACTTC. Translating it yields CASSGGLSYEQYF.

Points on this clonotype: A read error may be the cause here, since a much bigger clone is one base away. The rearrangement joins TRBV4-1 to TRBJ2-2, with unresolved D. The CDR3 spans 12 residues. V dropped 2 bases and J dropped 4 bases, with 2 bases sitting between them. Germline CDR1 and CDR2: MGHRA and YSYEKL. The CDR3 is CASSQSTGELFF. CDR3 bases: TGCGCCAGCAGCCAATCCACCGGGGAGCTGTTTTTT.